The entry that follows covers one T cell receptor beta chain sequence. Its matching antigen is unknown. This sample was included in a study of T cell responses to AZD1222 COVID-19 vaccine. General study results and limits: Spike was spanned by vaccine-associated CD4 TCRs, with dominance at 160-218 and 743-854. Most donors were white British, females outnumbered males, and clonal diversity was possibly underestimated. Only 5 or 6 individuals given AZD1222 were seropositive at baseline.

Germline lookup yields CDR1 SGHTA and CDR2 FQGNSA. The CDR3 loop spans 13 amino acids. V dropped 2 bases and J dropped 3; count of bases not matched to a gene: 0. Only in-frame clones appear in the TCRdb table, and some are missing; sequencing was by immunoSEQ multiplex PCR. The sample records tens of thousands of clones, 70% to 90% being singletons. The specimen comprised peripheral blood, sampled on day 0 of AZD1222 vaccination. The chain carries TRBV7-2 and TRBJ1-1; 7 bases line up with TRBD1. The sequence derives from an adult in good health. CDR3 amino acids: CASSLTGDTEAFF. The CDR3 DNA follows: TGTGCCAGCAGCTTAACAGGGGACACTGAAGCTTTCTTT.